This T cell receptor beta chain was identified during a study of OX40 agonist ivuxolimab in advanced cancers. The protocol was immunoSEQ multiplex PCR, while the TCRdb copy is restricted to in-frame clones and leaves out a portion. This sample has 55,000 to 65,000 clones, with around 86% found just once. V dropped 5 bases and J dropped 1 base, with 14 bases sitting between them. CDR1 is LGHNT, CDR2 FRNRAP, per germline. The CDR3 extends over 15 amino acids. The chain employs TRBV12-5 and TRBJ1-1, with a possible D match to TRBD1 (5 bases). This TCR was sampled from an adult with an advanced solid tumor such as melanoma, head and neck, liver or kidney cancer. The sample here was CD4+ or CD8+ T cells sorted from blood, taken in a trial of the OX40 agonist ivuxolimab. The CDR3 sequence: CASGPDGTGNTEAFF. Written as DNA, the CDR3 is TGTGCTAGTGGTCCCGACGGGACGGGGAACACTGAAGCTTTCTTT.